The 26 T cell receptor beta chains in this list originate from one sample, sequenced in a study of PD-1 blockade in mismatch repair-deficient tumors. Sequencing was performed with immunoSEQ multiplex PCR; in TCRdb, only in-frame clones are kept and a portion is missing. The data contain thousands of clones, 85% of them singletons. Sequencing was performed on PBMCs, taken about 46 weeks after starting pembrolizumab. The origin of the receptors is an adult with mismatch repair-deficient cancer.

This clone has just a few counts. The CDR3 DNA follows: TGCGCCAGCAGTCAGGGAATTTTCTACGAGCAGTACTTC. This gives the protein CASSQGIFYEQYF. The V call is TRBV10-2, the J call TRBJ2-7; a possible D gene is TRBD1 (5 bases). Trimming left V 5 bases short and J 3 bases short, with 11 bases between. This CDR3 region has 13 residues. CDR1 and CDR2 from the germline V gene are WSHSY and SAAADI.

CDR3 nucleotide sequence: TGTGCCAGCAGCACGGACGGGGTTTACACTGAAGCTTTCTTT. Translated, it gives CASSTDGVYTEAFF. The chain uses TRBV7-9 and TRBJ1-1; D is unresolved. V was pared by 5 bases and J by 3 bases, with 13 bases between. This CDR3 region has 14 residues. Germline V lookup: CDR1 SEHNR, CDR2 FQNEAQ (reference sequence).

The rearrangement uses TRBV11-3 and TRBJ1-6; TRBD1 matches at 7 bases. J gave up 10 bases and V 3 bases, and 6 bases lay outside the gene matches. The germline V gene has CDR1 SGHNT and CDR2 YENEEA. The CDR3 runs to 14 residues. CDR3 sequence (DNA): TGTGCCAGCAGCTTTTGGACAGGAAGCTCACCCCTCCACTTT. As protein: CASSFWTGSSPLHF. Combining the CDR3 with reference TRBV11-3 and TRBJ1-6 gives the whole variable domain EAGVVQSPRYKIIEKKQPVAFWCNPISGHNTLYWYLQNLGQGPELLIRYENEEAVDDSQLPKDRFSAERLKGVDSTLKIQPAELGDSAVYLCASSFWTGSSPLHFGNGTRLTVT.

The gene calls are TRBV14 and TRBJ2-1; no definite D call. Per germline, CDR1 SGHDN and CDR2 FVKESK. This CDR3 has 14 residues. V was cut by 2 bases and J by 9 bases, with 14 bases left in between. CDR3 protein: CASSQNLVSGEQFF. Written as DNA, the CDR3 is TGTGCCAGCAGCCAAAATCTCGTGAGTGGTGAGCAGTTCTTC.

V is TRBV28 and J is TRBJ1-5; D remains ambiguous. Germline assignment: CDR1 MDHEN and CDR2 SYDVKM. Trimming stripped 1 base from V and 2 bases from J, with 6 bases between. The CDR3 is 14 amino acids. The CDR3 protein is CASSLLRGNQPQHF. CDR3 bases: TGTGCCAGCAGTTTATTGCGGGGCAATCAGCCCCAGCATTTT.

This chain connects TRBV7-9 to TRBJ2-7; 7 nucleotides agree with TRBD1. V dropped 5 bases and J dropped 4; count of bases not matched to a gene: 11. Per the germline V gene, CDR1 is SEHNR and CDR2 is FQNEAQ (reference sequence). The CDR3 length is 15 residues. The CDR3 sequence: CASSARQGLDYEQYF. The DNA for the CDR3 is TGTGCCAGCAGCGCGCGACAGGGTCTGGATTACGAGCAGTACTTC.

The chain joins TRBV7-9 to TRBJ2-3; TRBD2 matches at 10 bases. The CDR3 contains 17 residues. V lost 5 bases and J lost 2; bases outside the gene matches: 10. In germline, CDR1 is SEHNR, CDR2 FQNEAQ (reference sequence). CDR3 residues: CASSRPPSGSTTDTQYF. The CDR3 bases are TGTGCCAGCAGCCGACCACCTAGCGGGAGTACCACAGATACGCAGTATTTT.

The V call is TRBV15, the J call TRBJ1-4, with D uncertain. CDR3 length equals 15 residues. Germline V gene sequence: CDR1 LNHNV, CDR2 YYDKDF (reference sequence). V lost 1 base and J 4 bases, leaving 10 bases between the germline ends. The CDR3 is CATSRGGGLNEKLFF. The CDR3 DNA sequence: TGTGCCACCAGCAGAGGTGGTGGCCTTAATGAAAAACTGTTTTTT.

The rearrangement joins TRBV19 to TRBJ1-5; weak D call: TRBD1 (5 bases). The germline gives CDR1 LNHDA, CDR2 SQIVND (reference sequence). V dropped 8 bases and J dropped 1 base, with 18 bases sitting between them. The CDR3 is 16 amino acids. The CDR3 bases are TGTGCCAGTGCGTCGTCCCCCTACAGGAGCAATCAGCCCCAGCATTTT. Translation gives CASASSPYRSNQPQHF.

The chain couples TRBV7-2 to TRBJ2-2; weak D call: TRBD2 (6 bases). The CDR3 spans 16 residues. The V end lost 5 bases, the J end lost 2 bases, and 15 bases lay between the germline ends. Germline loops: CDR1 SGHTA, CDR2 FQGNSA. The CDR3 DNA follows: TGTGCCAGCAGCCTGTTCGGGGGAGGAAACACCGGGGAGCTGTTTTTT. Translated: CASSLFGGGNTGELFF.

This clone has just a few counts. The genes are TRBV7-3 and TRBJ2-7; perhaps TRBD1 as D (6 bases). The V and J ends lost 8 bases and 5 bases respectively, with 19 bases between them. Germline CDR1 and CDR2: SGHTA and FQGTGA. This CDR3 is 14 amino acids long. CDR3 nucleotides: TGTGCCAGCCGCAAGCCAGGGGTTCATCACGAGCAGTACTTC. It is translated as CASRKPGVHHEQYF.

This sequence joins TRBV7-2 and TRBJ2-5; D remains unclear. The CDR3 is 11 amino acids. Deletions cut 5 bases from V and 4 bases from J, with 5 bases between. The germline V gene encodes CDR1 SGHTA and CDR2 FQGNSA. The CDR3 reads CASSPRETQYF. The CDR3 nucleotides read TGTGCCAGCAGCCCCCGAGAGACCCAGTACTTC.

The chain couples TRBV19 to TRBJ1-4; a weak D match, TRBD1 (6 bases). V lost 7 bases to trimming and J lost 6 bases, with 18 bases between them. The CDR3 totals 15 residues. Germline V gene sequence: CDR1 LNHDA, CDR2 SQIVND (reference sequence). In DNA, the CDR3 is TGTGCCAGTACCTCCCAGGGGTCGGGGTATGAAAAACTGTTTTTT. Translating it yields CASTSQGSGYEKLFF.

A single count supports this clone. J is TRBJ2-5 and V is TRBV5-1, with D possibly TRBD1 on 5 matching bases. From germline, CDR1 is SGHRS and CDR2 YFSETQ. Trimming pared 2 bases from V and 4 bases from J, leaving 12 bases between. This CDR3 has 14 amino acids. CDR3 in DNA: TGCGCCAGCAGCTTCAACCACCAGGGAGAGACCCAGTACTTC. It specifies CASSFNHQGETQYF.

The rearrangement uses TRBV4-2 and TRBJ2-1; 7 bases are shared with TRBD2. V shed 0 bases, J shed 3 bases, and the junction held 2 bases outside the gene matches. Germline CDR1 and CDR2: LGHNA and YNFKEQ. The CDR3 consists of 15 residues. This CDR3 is CASSQDRTSYNEQFF. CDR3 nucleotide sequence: TGTGCCAGCAGCCAAGATCGGACTAGCTACAATGAGCAGTTCTTC.

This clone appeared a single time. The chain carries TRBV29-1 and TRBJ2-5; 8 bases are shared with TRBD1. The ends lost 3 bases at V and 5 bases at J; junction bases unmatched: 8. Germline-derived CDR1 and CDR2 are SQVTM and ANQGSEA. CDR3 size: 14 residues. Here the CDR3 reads CSVDERTGWETQYF. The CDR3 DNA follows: TGCAGCGTTGACGAACGGACAGGGTGGGAGACCCAGTACTTC.

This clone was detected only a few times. DNA of the CDR3: TGTGCCAGCAGCGGCGGACAGGGGGCTCCTACCCCGTACTTC. Protein product: CASSGGQGAPTPYF. This chain connects TRBV9 to TRBJ2-7; 11 nucleotides line up with TRBD1. The CDR3 sequence is 14 residues long. The V gene end was trimmed by 3 bases and the J gene end by 12 bases; junction bases not matched to a gene: 11. Per the germline V gene, CDR1 is SGDLS and CDR2 is YYNGEE.

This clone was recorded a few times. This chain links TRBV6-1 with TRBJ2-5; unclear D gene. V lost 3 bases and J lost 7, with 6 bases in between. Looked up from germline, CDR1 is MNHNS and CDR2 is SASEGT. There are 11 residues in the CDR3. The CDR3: CASSDGGTQYF. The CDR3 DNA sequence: TGTGCCAGCAGTGACGGTGGGACCCAGTACTTC.

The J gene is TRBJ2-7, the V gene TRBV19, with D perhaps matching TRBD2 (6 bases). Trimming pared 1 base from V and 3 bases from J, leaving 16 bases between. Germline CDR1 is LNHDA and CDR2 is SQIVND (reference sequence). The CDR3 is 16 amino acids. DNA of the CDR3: TGTGCCAGTAGTATAGGTCGGGCTAGCGCTATCTACGAGCAGTACTTC. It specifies CASSIGRASAIYEQYF.

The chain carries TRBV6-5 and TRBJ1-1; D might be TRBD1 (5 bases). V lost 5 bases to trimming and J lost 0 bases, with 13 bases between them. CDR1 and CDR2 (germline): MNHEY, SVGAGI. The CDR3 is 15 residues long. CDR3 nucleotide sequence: TGTGCCAGCAGTGCCCAGGTGGGGCTGAACACTGAAGCTTTCTTT. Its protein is CASSAQVGLNTEAFF.

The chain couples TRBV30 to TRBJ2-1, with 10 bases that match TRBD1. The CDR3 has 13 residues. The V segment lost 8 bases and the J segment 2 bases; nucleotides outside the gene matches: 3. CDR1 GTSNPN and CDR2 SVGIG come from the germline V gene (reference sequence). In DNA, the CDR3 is TGTGCCAGGACAGGGGGAACCTACAATGAGCAGTTCTTC. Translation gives CARTGGTYNEQFF. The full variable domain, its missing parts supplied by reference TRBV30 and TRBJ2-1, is SQTIHQWPATLVQPVGSPLSLECTVEGTSNPNLYWYRQAAGRGLQLLFYSVGIGQISSEVPQNLSASRPQDRQFILSSKKLLLSDSGFYLCARTGGTYNEQFFGPGTRLTVL.

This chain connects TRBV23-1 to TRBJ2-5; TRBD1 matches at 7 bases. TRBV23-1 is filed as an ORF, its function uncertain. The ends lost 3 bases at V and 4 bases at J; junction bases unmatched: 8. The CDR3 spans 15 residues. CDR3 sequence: CASSHRQGNGETQYF. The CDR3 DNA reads TGCGCCAGCAGTCATAGACAGGGTAACGGAGAGACCCAGTACTTC.

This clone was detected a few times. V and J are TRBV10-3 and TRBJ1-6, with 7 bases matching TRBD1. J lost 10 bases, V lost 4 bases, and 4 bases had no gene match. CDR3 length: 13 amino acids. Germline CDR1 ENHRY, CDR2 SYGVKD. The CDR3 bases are TGTGCCATCAGTGGGGCAGGGGGATCACCCCTCCACTTT. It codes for CAISGAGGSPLHF.

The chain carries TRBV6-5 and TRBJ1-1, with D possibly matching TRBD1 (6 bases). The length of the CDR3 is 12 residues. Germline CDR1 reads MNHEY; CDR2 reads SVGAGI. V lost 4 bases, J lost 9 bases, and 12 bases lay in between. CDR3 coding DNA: TGTGCCAGCAGTTCCTCCGGGACACAAGCTTTCTTT. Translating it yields CASSSSGTQAFF.

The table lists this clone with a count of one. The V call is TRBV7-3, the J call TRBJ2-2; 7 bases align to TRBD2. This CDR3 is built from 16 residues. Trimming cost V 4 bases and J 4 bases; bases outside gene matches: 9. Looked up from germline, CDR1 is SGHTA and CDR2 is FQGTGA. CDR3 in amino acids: CASSSGGWGGTGELFF. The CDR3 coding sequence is TGTGCCAGCAGCTCCGGAGGATGGGGGGGCACCGGGGAGCTGTTTTTT.

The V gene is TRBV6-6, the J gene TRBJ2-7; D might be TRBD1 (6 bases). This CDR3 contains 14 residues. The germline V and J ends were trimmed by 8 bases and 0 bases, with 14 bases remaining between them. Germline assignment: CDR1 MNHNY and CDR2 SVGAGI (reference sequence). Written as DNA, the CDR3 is TGTGCCAGCTCCCGGACAGAGATCTCCTACGAGCAGTACTTC. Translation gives CASSRTEISYEQYF.